The source of this TCR beta chain is a study of siplizumab effects on memory and regulatory T cells. Findings and limits, study-wide: With siplizumab, cumulative frequency of CD4+ memory-derived alloreactive sequences dropped significantly. The mapping of alloreactive clones to unstimulated subsets covered only a minor fraction of them.

Note on this clone: Its antigen remains unknown.

Per germline, CDR1 LGHNA and CDR2 YNFKEQ. The CDR3 is 17 amino acids. Trimming took off 0 bases at V and 2 bases at J, with 15 bases between the two ends. Data came from immunoSEQ multiplex PCR; TCRdb stores just in-frame clones and leaves some out. The sample lists 65,000 to 70,000 clones, about 87% occurring once. This chain uses TRBV4-2 with TRBJ2-3; a possible D gene is TRBD2 (6 bases). The sequence came from a human donor in good health. The sample taken for sequencing was Tregs sorted from blood. CDR3 DNA: TGTGCCAGCAGCCAAGATTTAAGAGCGGGCCACACAGATACGCAGTATTTT. This codes for CASSQDLRAGHTDTQYF.